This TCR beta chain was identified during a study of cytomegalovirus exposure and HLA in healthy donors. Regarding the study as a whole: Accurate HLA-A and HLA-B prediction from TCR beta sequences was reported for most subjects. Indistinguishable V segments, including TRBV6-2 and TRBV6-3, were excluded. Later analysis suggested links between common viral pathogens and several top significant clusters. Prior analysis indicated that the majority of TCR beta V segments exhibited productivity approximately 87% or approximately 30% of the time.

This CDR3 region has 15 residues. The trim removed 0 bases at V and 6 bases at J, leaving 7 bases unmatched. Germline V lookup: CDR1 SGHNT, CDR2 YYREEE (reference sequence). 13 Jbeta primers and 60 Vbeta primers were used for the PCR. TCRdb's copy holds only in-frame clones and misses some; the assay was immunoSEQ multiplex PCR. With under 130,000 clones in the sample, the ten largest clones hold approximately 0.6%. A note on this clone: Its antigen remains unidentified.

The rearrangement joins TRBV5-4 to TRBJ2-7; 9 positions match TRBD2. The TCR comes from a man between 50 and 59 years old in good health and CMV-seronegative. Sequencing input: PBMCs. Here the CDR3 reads CASSLAMVSGSEQYF. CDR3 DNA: TGTGCCAGCAGCTTGGCCATGGTTAGCGGGAGCGAGCAGTACTTC.